Detailed here is one TCR beta chain. No antigen is known for it. The time point denotes: blood at routine non-recurrence follow-up after resection. Unsorted samples of tumor, nontumor lung or frozen PBMC had their whole RNA sequenced. TCRdb analysed the 5' RACE reads with MiXCR anew, one entry per CDR3 protein. The top ten clones hold around a sixth of a sample with about 120,000 distinct CDR3 sequences, 10% to 15% of them seen once. The sample belongs to a study of spatial heterogeneity in lung cancer. Notes on the study in general: At resection, ubiquitous expanded tumor TCRs appeared in blood more than at follow-up.

This CDR3 is 18 amino acids long. V lost 0 bases to trimming and J lost 0 bases; unmatched junction nucleotides: 7. CDR1 LGHNA and CDR2 YSLEER come from the germline V gene. The sequence was collected from a male donor with early-stage non-small cell lung cancer. V is TRBV4-3 and J is TRBJ2-3, with 9 bases matching TRBD2. The sequencing here drew on PBMCs, taken at follow-up. CDR3 DNA sequence: TGCGCCAGCAGCCAAGATCCCACTAGCGGGTGGAGCACAGATACGCAGTATTTT. It translates to CASSQDPTSGWSTDTQYF.